This T cell receptor beta chain originates from a study of blood T cell repertoires in COVID-19. Across the study: Samples representing acute and convalescent COVID-19 were sourced from the United States, Italy and Spain. In each case, the material was cDNA or gDNA derived from T cells, B-cell-depleted T cells, or PBMCs.

This CDR3 has 16 residues. Germline CDR1 reads LNHDA; CDR2 reads SQIVND (reference sequence). Trimming cost V 6 bases and J 4 bases; bases outside gene matches: 14. Original handling: The authors estimated nucleated cell counts from reference gene primer amplification. Generated by immunoSEQ multiplex PCR, the TCRdb table keeps only in-frame clones and is missing some. The V and J calls and clone size are taken from that table; D and trimming were inferred from the DNA. The repertoire holds just over 150,000 clones, with 80% as singletons. The rearrangement joins TRBV19 to TRBJ1-1, with 7 bases identical to TRBD1. The receptor was derived from a man aged 55 to 70 with acute or convalescent COVID-19. Material: peripheral blood. The CDR3 spells CASSSIEGAQGTEAFF. As DNA, the CDR3 is TGTGCCAGTAGCAGTATCGAGGGGGCGCAGGGCACTGAAGCTTTCTTT. The entire variable domain, with the rest obtained from reference TRBV19 and TRBJ1-1, is as follows: DGGITQSPKYLFRKEGQNVTLSCEQNLNHDAMYWYRQDPGQGLRLIYYSQIVNDFQKGDIAEGYSVSREKKESFPLTVTSAQKNPTAFYLCASSSIEGAQGTEAFFGQGTRLTVV.